The 26 T cell receptor beta chains in this list originate from one sample, sequenced in a study of a mutant IDH1 vaccine in newly diagnosed glioma. Their cognate antigens are unknown. Time point denoted: week 23, last vaccination. It was 300 ug of mutant IDH1 20-mer peptide that made up each vaccine dose, given with topical imiquimod. Assay: immunoSEQ multiplex PCR; the TCRdb copy retains only in-frame clones and omits some. Of under 85,000 clones listed, 75% to 90% are singletons. The specimen was PBMCs, collected from a glioma patient whose treatment included an IDH1 peptide vaccine. Source of these receptors: a woman between 50 and 59 years old with glioma.

CDR3 region: CASRKGGRAWFYGYTF. The DNA of the CDR3 is TGTGCCAGCAGAAAAGGGGGCAGGGCTTGGTTCTATGGCTACACCTTC. This chain joins TRBV28 and TRBJ1-2, with 7 bases aligning to TRBD1. V shed 6 bases, J shed 4 bases, and the junction held 14 bases outside the gene matches. In germline, CDR1 is MDHEN, CDR2 SYDVKM. The CDR3 is made up of 16 amino acids.

The chain carries TRBV5-5 and TRBJ2-7; D tentatively fits TRBD1 or TRBD2 (5 bases each). Per germline, CDR1 SGHKS and CDR2 YYEKEE (reference sequence). The CDR3 runs 15 residues. Trimming shortened V by 0 bases and J by 0 bases, and 10 bases separated the two germline ends. The CDR3 bases are TGTGCCAGCAGCTTGGTGGGGGTCCCCTCCTACGAGCAGTACTTC. This encodes CASSLVGVPSYEQYF. Looking up the rest from reference TRBV5-5 and TRBJ2-7 gives the full variable domain: DAGVTQSPTHLIKTRGQQVTLRCSPISGHKSVSWYQQVLGQGPQFIFQYYEKEERGRGNFPDRFSARQFPNYSSELNVNALLLGDSALYLCASSLVGVPSYEQYFGPGTRLTVT.

The V gene is TRBV2, the J gene TRBJ2-5; TRBD2 is a possible D gene (6 bases). Germline-derived CDR1 and CDR2 are SNHLY and FYNNEI. The CDR3 covers 15 residues. V was clipped by 5 bases and J by 1 base, with 14 bases between them. The CDR3 sequence is CASSQRRELQETQYF. CDR3 DNA: TGTGCCAGCAGTCAACGTCGGGAGCTCCAAGAGACCCAGTACTTC.

Concerning this clone: A junction end diverges from the germline sequence, so it may reflect a read error. V usage is TRBV7-7 and J usage is TRBJ2-1, with 11 bases fitting TRBD2. The length of the CDR3 is 15 residues. The V gene's germline CDR1 is SSHAT and CDR2 FNYEAQ (reference sequence). The DNA for the CDR3 is TGTGCTAGCAGCTTAGCGGGAGGGCCCGCCCATGAGCAGTTCTTC. This codes for CASSLAGGPAHEQFF.

The genes are TRBV7-9 and TRBJ2-1, with D perhaps matching TRBD1 (6 bases). Per the germline V gene, CDR1 is SEHNR and CDR2 is FQNEAQ (reference sequence). The CDR3 runs to 13 residues. The V end was cut by 11 bases, the J end by 5 bases, with 16 bases between. CDR3 in amino acids: CAFPGVQNNEQFF. The CDR3 bases are TGTGCCTTCCCAGGGGTCCAAAACAATGAGCAGTTCTTC.

The chain uses TRBV2 and TRBJ1-1, with D tentatively TRBD1 (5 bases). V lost 1 base, J lost 11 bases, and 14 bases lay in between. The CDR3 is 13 amino acids. Per germline, CDR1 SNHLY and CDR2 FYNNEI. The CDR3 DNA is TGTGCCAGCAGTGAAGTGAGGGGCAATAGGGCTTTCTTT. Translating gives CASSEVRGNRAFF.

This clone appeared once. The rearrangement links TRBV19 to TRBJ2-2, with a tentative D call TRBD2 (6 bases). CDR3 length equals 14 residues. The germline V and J ends were trimmed by 6 bases and 2 bases, with 10 bases remaining between them. Germline V CDR1 and CDR2: LNHDA, SQIVND (reference sequence). CDR3 nucleotide sequence: TGTGCCAGTAGGGGGACTGGTAACACCGGGGAGCTGTTTTTT. It encodes CASRGTGNTGELFF.

This clone was observed once. This rearrangement joins TRBV28 to TRBJ2-7; no reliable D call. V lost 6 bases to trimming and J lost 3 bases, with 6 bases between them. Germline V gene data show CDR1 as MDHEN and CDR2 as SYDVKM. There are 11 residues in the CDR3. The CDR3 reads CASRSNYEQYF. CDR3 sequence (DNA): TGTGCCAGCAGGTCAAACTACGAGCAGTACTTC.

The J gene is TRBJ2-5, the V gene TRBV5-4; D is possibly TRBD1 (6 bases). V lost 6 bases to trimming and J lost 2 bases, with 17 bases between them. There are 15 residues in the CDR3. CDR1 SGHNT and CDR2 YYREEE come from the germline V gene (reference sequence). In nucleotides, the CDR3 is TGTGCCAGCACCTCGGGGACAAGGGGACAAGAGACCCAGTACTTC. This gives the protein CASTSGTRGQETQYF.

This chain uses TRBV6-6 with TRBJ2-5; perhaps TRBD1 as D (6 bases). Germline V gene lookup returns CDR1 MNHNY and CDR2 SVGAGI (reference sequence). V shed 5 bases and J shed 5 bases, with 12 bases lying between them. This CDR3 has 13 residues. CDR3 protein: CASSTGYRETQYF. As DNA, the CDR3 is TGTGCCAGCAGTACAGGGTACCGGGAGACCCAGTACTTC.

The chain is built from TRBV5-5 and TRBJ2-7; 9 bases agree with TRBD2. Germline V gene lookup returns CDR1 SGHKS and CDR2 YYEKEE (reference sequence). The CDR3 contains 17 residues. V shed 0 bases, J shed 3 bases, and the junction held 10 bases outside the gene matches. CDR3 region: CASSLEVLAGTHYEQYF. CDR3 bases: TGTGCCAGCAGCTTGGAGGTTCTAGCGGGAACCCACTACGAGCAGTACTTC.

The chain is built from TRBV7-3 and TRBJ2-1; D may be TRBD1 or TRBD2 (6 bases each). The CDR3 is 15 amino acids. CDR1 SGHTA and CDR2 FQGTGA come from the germline V gene. Trimming pared 1 base from V and 5 bases from J, leaving 12 bases between. The CDR3 nucleotides are TGTGCCAGCAGCTTAAGTCGGGGGCGGCACAATGAGCAGTTCTTC. Its protein product is CASSLSRGRHNEQFF.

The chain combines TRBV11-2 with TRBJ2-7; D is ambiguous. Trimming removed 1 base at V and 6 bases at J, with 4 bases between. The length of the CDR3 is 11 residues. From germline, CDR1 is SGHAT and CDR2 FQNNGV. The CDR3 here is CASSLVGEQYF. The CDR3 DNA reads as TGTGCCAGCAGCTTAGTTGGCGAGCAGTACTTC.

The chain uses TRBV5-4 and TRBJ1-3, with D unresolved. Germline V lookup: CDR1 SGHNT, CDR2 YYREEE (reference sequence). This CDR3 has 12 amino acids. Trimming left V 0 bases short and J 9 bases short, with 7 bases between. The CDR3 loop is CASSLGKGTIYF. The CDR3 DNA sequence: TGTGCCAGCAGCTTGGGCAAAGGCACCATATATTTT.

V usage is TRBV5-1 and J usage is TRBJ2-5; D is unclear. CDR3 size: 14 residues. Trimming shortened V by 0 bases and J by 5 bases, and 11 bases separated the two germline ends. The V gene's germline CDR1 is SGHRS and CDR2 YFSETQ. The CDR3 region has the DNA TGCGCCAGCAGCTTGGGACAATCTGGGGAGACCCAGTACTTC. This translates into CASSLGQSGETQYF.

This clone has more than one count but fewer than ten. The V gene is TRBV11-2, the J gene TRBJ2-5, with TRBD1 matching over 9 bases. The CDR3 spans 16 residues. Per germline, CDR1 SGHAT and CDR2 FQNNGV. V lost 5 bases to trimming and J lost 5 bases; unmatched junction nucleotides: 12. The CDR3 spells CASSQQYRGREETQYF. The CDR3 nucleotides are TGTGCCAGCAGCCAACAATACAGGGGGCGCGAGGAGACCCAGTACTTC.

The V gene is TRBV7-3, the J gene TRBJ2-3, with 9 bases aligning to TRBD2. CDR3 length equals 14 residues. The J segment lost 3 bases and the V segment lost 4 bases, leaving 2 bases of the junction unmatched. Germline V gene data show CDR1 as SGHTA and CDR2 as FQGTGA. The CDR3 reads CASSSLAGTDTQYF. In DNA, the CDR3 is TGTGCCAGCAGCTCCCTAGCGGGGACAGATACGCAGTATTTT.

V is TRBV10-3 and J is TRBJ1-1, with 8 nucleotides matching TRBD1. The CDR3 spans 14 residues. Per germline, CDR1 ENHRY and CDR2 SYGVKD. V gave up 5 bases and J gave up 0 bases; unmatched junction bases: 2. The DNA for the CDR3 is TGTGCCATCAGTACAGGGGGGGTGAACACTGAAGCTTTCTTT. Translating gives CAISTGGVNTEAFF.

This clone was seen just once. The chain employs TRBV7-8 and TRBJ2-7, with 9 bases that match TRBD2. Germline lookup yields CDR1 SGHVS and CDR2 FQNEAQ. This CDR3 has 14 residues. V gave up 1 base and J gave up 6 bases; unmatched junction bases: 4. CDR3 loop: CASSLGGRASEQYF. CDR3 bases: TGTGCCAGCAGCTTAGGCGGGAGGGCCTCCGAGCAGTACTTC.

The chain couples TRBV18 to TRBJ1-1; D possibly corresponds to TRBD1 (6 bases). Germline CDR1 KGHSH, CDR2 LQKENI. The CDR3 runs to 14 residues. V lost 6 bases and J 5 bases, leaving 16 bases between the germline ends. The CDR3 nucleotides are TGTGCCAGCTCTCCAACCAGGGGAGATACTGAAGCTTTCTTT. The encoded protein is CASSPTRGDTEAFF.

V gene TRBV15 combines with J gene TRBJ2-5; TRBD2 matches at 9 bases. Germline loops: CDR1 LNHNV, CDR2 YYDKDF (reference sequence). V was clipped by 3 bases and J by 3 bases; unmatched bases: 8. This CDR3 has 16 residues. The CDR3 spells CATSRGGVAGEETQYF. The DNA of the CDR3 is TGTGCCACCAGCAGGGGAGGGGTAGCGGGAGAAGAGACCCAGTACTTC.

The CDR3 sequence: CASSASGRYNEQFF. CDR3 bases: TGTGCCAGTAGTGCTTCCGGGAGGTACAATGAGCAGTTCTTC. The chain joins TRBV19 to TRBJ2-1, with 7 bases that match TRBD2. From germline, CDR1 is LNHDA and CDR2 SQIVND (reference sequence). The junction had 5 bases not matched to a gene; V was cut back by 5 bases and J by 4 bases. This CDR3 has 14 residues. Based on the CDR3 plus reference TRBV19 and TRBJ2-1, the full variable domain is DGGITQSPKYLFRKEGQNVTLSCEQNLNHDAMYWYRQDPGQGLRLIYYSQIVNDFQKGDIAEGYSVSREKKESFPLTVTSAQKNPTAFYLCASSASGRYNEQFFGPGTRLTVL.

This sequence joins TRBV18 and TRBJ2-6, with D unclear. Germline V gene sequence: CDR1 KGHSH, CDR2 LQKENI. This CDR3 comprises 14 residues. The ends were cut back, 2 bases at V and 8 bases at J, with 10 bases in the middle. The DNA for the CDR3 is TGTGCCAGCTCACCATACGACGGGCCCAACGTCCTGACTTTC. Translation: CASSPYDGPNVLTF.

This clone was seen a handful of times. This chain links TRBV18 with TRBJ2-7; D is perhaps TRBD1 or TRBD2 (5 bases each). V was clipped by 4 bases and J by 7 bases, with 14 bases between them. Germline loops: CDR1 KGHSH, CDR2 LQKENI. The CDR3 runs to 13 residues. The CDR3, as DNA: TGTGCCAGCTCACAAGGGACCCCGTGGGAGCAGTACTTC. This encodes CASSQGTPWEQYF.

V gene TRBV5-1 combines with J gene TRBJ2-6; no clear D. The V gene lost 0 bases and the J gene lost 1 base, with 8 bases spanning the gap. CDR1 SGHRS and CDR2 YFSETQ come from the germline V gene. This CDR3 region has 16 residues. CDR3 sequence: CASSLAGVSGANVLTF. CDR3 in DNA: TGCGCCAGCAGCTTGGCCGGCGTTTCTGGGGCCAACGTCCTGACTTTC.

The V and J genes are TRBV7-2 and TRBJ2-1; D gene uncertain. This CDR3 is built from 15 residues. The V and J ends lost 1 base and 0 bases respectively, with 7 bases between them. The germline CDR1 and CDR2 sequences are SGHTA and FQGNSA. The DNA for the CDR3 is TGTGCCAGCAGCTTAGAACCGTCCTCCTACAATGAGCAGTTCTTC. Translation: CASSLEPSSYNEQFF.